This T cell receptor beta chain came from a study of blood T cell repertoires in COVID-19. About the study: Samples representing acute and convalescent COVID-19 were sourced from the United States, Italy and Spain.

The CDR3 extends over 15 amino acids. Trimming left V 6 bases short and J 7 bases short, with 16 bases between. CDR1 and CDR2 from the germline V gene are MNHEY and SVGAGI. Study processing details: How many nucleated cells were present was estimated from reference gene primer amplification. TCRdb keeps only in-frame clones here, not all; method: immunoSEQ multiplex PCR. V and J calls and clone size are copied from that table; D and trimming were computed from the DNA. Among more than 120,000 clones listed, around nine tenths were seen once. The sequencing input was peripheral blood. The TCR comes from a human donor in a cohort sampled during active COVID-19. The V call is TRBV6-5, the J call TRBJ1-6; no clear D gene. This chain's CDR3 is CASRIVDLRNSPLHF. The CDR3 DNA reads TGTGCCAGCAGAATAGTCGACTTACGGAATTCACCCCTCCACTTT.